The sequence of this T cell receptor beta chain was determined in a study of CD8 T cells in Susac syndrome. Sequencing targeted TCR beta in T cells from blood (CD8+ and CD4+). Relapsing-remitting disease, either stable or active, was present in the treatment-naive patients who were the multiple sclerosis controls. FACS was used to enrich TEMRA cells, whereas the CD8+ and CD4+ T cells were obtained by negative isolation. RNA, at roughly 0.5 to 1 ug, was reverse transcribed with random hexamers. immunoSEQ multiplex PCR amplified TCR beta CDR3 across 54 Vbeta, 13 Jbeta. MiXCR was run by TCRdb on the immunoSEQ multiplex PCR reads, yielding one entry per CDR3 protein. The data show some 130,000 distinct CDR3 sequences, approximately 94% seen once. There are 15 residues in the CDR3. From germline, CDR1 is ENHRY and CDR2 SYGVKD. The V gene end was trimmed by 8 bases and the J gene end by 2 bases; junction bases not matched to a gene: 9.

The chain joins TRBV10-3 to TRBJ2-5, with 9 positions matching TRBD2. The sequence was obtained from a human donor with multiple sclerosis. Sequencing was carried out using CD4+ T cells from PBMCs. CDR3 region: CAISSGGGEQETQYF. CDR3 coding DNA: TGTGCCATCTCCTCGGGCGGGGGGGAGCAAGAGACCCAGTACTTC.